This T cell receptor beta chain came from a study of CD8 T cells in Susac syndrome (dated by TCRdb to the late 2010s). Study-level background: The study used repertoire sequencing to test whether antigen drove CD8+ T cell activation and differentiation in Susac syndrome.

CDR1 is given as SNHLY and CDR2 as FYNNEI, both from the germline V gene. At the junction V is shortened by 7 bases and J by 4 bases; bases outside the gene matches: 4. The CDR3 runs 13 residues from the cysteine to the phenylalanine. Kept here is only the CDR3 DNA, which spans 39 bases and is read in frame from base 1. Findings and caveats that apply to the study as a whole: The number of individuals in the TCR sequencing and HLA analysis was recognized as being relatively small.

RNA was extracted with the RNeasy kit and 0.5 to 1 ug was reverse transcribed using random hexamers. TCR beta CDR3 regions were amplified with the immunoSEQ multiplex PCR assay covering 54 Vbeta and 13 Jbeta segments. To correct PCR amplification bias, a synthetic template baseline was used for both primer optimization and computational correction. In the original analysis: Only productive sequences were kept, with reads annotated to V, D and J genes according to IMGT and analyzed in immunoSEQ Analyzer. Clonality was calculated as one minus the Shannon entropy normalized by log2 of the number of productive unique sequences. For each patient and control, public and private clones were evaluated among the 100 most prevalent clones. A clone was defined as Susac-specific if it was absent from the healthy and MS cohorts, from roughly 980 published viral clones and from other ImmuneACCESS disease sequences. TCRdb trimmed the raw reads at Q25, called clones with MiXCR and kept productive beta chains. CDR3 protein duplicates are merged, each entry listing the most common genes and DNA. TCRdb's processing, not the authors', yielded these V and J calls. Present in this sample are 200,000 or so distinct CDR3 sequences, roughly 95% of which were seen just once. Clones ranked in the top ten supply 0.093% of the sample.

About this clonotype itself: Its antigen is currently not known. No clone much larger than this one lies a single base away; base qualities are absent.

High-throughput TCR beta sequencing profiled peripheral blood CD8+ and CD4+ T cells from healthy donors, Susac syndrome patients and multiple sclerosis patients. Multiple sclerosis controls were treatment-naive patients with stable or active relapsing-remitting disease fulfilling revised McDonald criteria. Bulk CD8+ and CD4+ T cells were purified magnetically by negative isolation, whereas CD8+ TEMRA cells were enriched by FACS. Blood was collected in EDTA tubes and processed within 24 hours, with PBMCs isolated through density gradient centrifugation. PBMCs intended for TCR sequencing were cryopreserved in liquid nitrogen and thawed later in a water bath at 37 degrees C. A purity of at least 90% was achieved for sorted or isolated CD4+, CD8+ and CD8+ TEMRA cells.

The chain was built from TRBV2 and TRBJ2-5, with 9 central nucleotides matching TRBD2. Sequencing was carried out using CD4+ T cells from PBMCs. The sequence came from a human donor with multiple sclerosis. The CDR3 corresponds to CASKRGAGETQYF. The DNA reads TGTGCCAGCAAGCGGGGGGCGGGAGAGACCCAGTACTTC.